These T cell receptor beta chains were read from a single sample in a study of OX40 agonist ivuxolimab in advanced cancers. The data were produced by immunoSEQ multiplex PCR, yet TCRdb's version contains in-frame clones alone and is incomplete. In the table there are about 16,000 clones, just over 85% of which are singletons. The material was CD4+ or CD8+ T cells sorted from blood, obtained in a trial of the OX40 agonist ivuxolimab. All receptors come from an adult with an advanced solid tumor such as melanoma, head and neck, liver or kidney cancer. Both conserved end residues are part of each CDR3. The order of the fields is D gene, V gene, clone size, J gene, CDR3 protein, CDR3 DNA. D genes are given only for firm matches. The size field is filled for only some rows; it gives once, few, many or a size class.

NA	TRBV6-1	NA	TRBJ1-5	CASSEDEGRDQPQHF	TGTGCCAGCAGTGAAGATGAGGGTAGGGATCAGCCCCAGCATTTT
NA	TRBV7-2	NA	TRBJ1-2	CASSLATNYGYTF	TGTGCCAGCAGCTTAGCCACTAACTATGGCTACACCTTC
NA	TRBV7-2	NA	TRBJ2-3	CASSLGGIDTDTQYF	TGTGCCAGCAGCTTAGGCGGGATCGACACAGATACGCAGTATTTT
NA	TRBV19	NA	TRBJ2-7	CASSGGLTYEQYF	TGTGCCAGTAGTGGCGGGCTTACCTACGAGCAGTACTTC
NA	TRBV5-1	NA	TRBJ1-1	CASGNQGPNTEAFF	TGCGCCAGCGGAAACCAGGGGCCGAACACTGAAGCTTTCTTT
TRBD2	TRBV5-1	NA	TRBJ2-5	CASSLEASGGAGETQYF	TGCGCCAGCAGCTTGGAGGCTAGCGGGGGGGCCGGAGAGACCCAGTACTTC
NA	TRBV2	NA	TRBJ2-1	CASSASGSSYNEQFF	TGTGCCAGCAGTGCCAGCGGAAGCTCCTACAATGAGCAGTTCTTC
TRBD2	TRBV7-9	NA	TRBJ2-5	CASSLGLAGETQYF	TGTGCCAGCAGCTTAGGACTAGCTGGAGAGACCCAGTACTTC
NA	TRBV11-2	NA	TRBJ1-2	CASSSPGLGNYGYTF	TGTGCCAGCAGCTCCCCGGGGCTCGGTAACTATGGCTACACCTTC
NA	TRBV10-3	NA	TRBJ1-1	CAINELSNTEAFF	TGTGCCATCAACGAACTTTCGAACACTGAAGCTTTCTTT
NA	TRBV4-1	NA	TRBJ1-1	CASSQTRQSEAFF	TGCGCCAGCAGCCAGACGCGACAGTCTGAAGCTTTCTTT
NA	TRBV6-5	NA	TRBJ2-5	CASRDLGETQYF	TGTGCCAGCAGAGATTTGGGAGAGACCCAGTACTTC
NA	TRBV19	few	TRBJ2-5	CASSIAGQETQYF	TGTGCCAGTAGTATAGCGGGGCAAGAGACCCAGTACTTC
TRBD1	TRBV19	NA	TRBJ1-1	CASSSGQGYGVNTEAFF	TGTGCCAGTAGTTCCGGACAGGGGTACGGGGTGAACACTGAAGCTTTCTTT
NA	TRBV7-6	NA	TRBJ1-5	CASSLGQGPGQPQHF	TGTGCCAGCAGCTTAGGGCAGGGACCAGGTCAGCCCCAGCATTTT